This T cell receptor beta chain was found in a study of blood T cell repertoires in COVID-19. The overall study: There were acute and convalescent COVID-19 samples, and they came from the United States, Italy and Spain. PBMCs, B-cell-depleted T cells, or T cells provided the cDNA or gDNA that made up the material.

Methods used by the authors: The authors estimated nucleated cell counts from reference gene primer amplification. The method was immunoSEQ multiplex PCR; TCRdb's version includes in-frame clones alone and lacks a portion of them. V and J calls and clone size are copied from that table; D and trimming were computed from the DNA. The data contain 210,000 or so clones, more than 75% of them seen just once; the ten biggest clones take up 1.9%. This CDR3 has 17 amino acids. V lost 1 base and J lost 0, with 13 bases in between. Germline V gene sequence: CDR1 LNHDA, CDR2 SQIVND (reference sequence). Specimen: peripheral blood. The receptor's source is a man aged 40-55 years with active or convalescent COVID-19. The chain has TRBV19 and TRBJ1-5; TRBD1 might be the D (6 bases). CDR3 sequence (DNA): TGTGCCAGTAGTATAGTGGACAGCTTTTATAGCAATCAGCCCCAGCATTTT. It is translated as CASSIVDSFYSNQPQHF.